Sequencing of this T cell receptor beta chain was carried out in a study of identical twins. Notes on the study in general: A lower insertion count was a feature of abundant cord blood beta clonotypes, with no such feature in memory repertoires. Out-of-frame alpha sequences shared by twins showed excess low generation probability.

The V gene lost 6 bases and the J gene lost 2 bases, with 4 bases spanning the gap. CDR3 length: 12 amino acids. Germline V gives CDR1 MNHNS, CDR2 SASEGT. TCRdb reprocessed the 5' RACE reads via MiXCR and lists one record per CDR3 protein. The sample records about 240,000 distinct CDR3 sequences, under 12% being singletons. Concerning this clonotype itself: Its antigen is not known.

The sequence was collected from a man aged 50 to 59 in good health. The chain combines TRBV6-1 with TRBJ2-2; D is ambiguous. The specimen sequenced was memory T cells sorted from blood. CDR3 residues: CASSDNTGELFF. DNA of the CDR3: TGTGCCAGCAGCGACAACACCGGGGAGCTGTTTTTT.